This paragraph covers one T cell receptor (beta chain) sequence. As originally analysed: The authors estimated nucleated cell counts from reference gene primer amplification. Using immunoSEQ multiplex PCR, the repertoire was profiled, and TCRdb retains in-frame clones only, with some absent. V, J and clone size are taken as reported in that table, and D and trimming were inferred from the DNA itself. The sample carries some 240,000 clones, 80% to 85% recorded once. The data are from a study of blood T cell repertoires in COVID-19. Whole-study context: The origin of the acute and convalescent COVID-19 samples was the United States, Italy and Spain.

The CDR3 spans 17 residues. The trim removed 3 bases at V and 2 bases at J, leaving 10 bases unmatched. Germline CDR1 and CDR2: DFQATT and SNEGSKA (reference sequence). The V gene is TRBV20-1, the J gene TRBJ1-6; 7 bases align to TRBD1. This clonotype was sampled from a woman in her sixties with active or convalescent COVID-19. The specimen was peripheral blood. As DNA, the CDR3 is TGCAGTGCTAGTCCGACAGGGCCCCTTACCTATAATTCACCCCTCCACTTT. It specifies CSASPTGPLTYNSPLHF.